The clone carrying this T cell receptor beta chain was picked up many times. This sample is drawn from a study of T cells in Graves' hyperthyroidism and ophthalmopathy. There are 14 residues in the CDR3. The V end lost 2 bases, the J end lost 9 bases, and 14 bases lay between the germline ends. Germline V CDR1 and CDR2: ENHRY, SYGVKD. TCR beta CDR3 regions were amplified from RNA transcripts. A set of HTBI primers served as the primers for a first-round RT-PCR of the TCR CDR3. TCRdb processed the multiplex PCR reads anew with MiXCR; each CDR3 protein has one entry. The sample shows 550,000 to 650,000 distinct CDR3 sequences, approximately 13% of them seen only once.

This receptor was identified in a woman in her twenties or thirties with Graves' hyperthyroidism that later progressed to Graves' ophthalmopathy. The sequencing input was blood. The gene calls are TRBV10-3 and TRBJ2-1; D could derive from TRBD1 or TRBD2 (5 bases each). As DNA, the CDR3 is TGTGCCATCAGTGAGGAGGGGCTAACGCGTGAGCAGTTCTTC. As protein: CAISEEGLTREQFF.